The present entry profiles one T cell receptor beta chain with its context. Its antigen is undetermined. This record comes from a study of cytomegalovirus exposure and HLA in healthy donors. Overall study results and limits: It was reported that the classifier diagnosed cytomegalovirus status with high specificity and sensitivity in both the original and validation cohorts. Evidence from a later analysis indicated that most CMV-associated TCR beta chains looked HLA-restricted. A later analysis linked some 18,000 TCR beta sequences to HLA alleles at 0.05 false discovery rate.

The PCR made use of 60 Vbeta and 13 Jbeta primers. Here immunoSEQ multiplex PCR was the method, and the copy in TCRdb shows in-frame clones only, minus some. The sample has 90,000 to 130,000 clones. Unrecorded immune exposures were likely, despite nominal health at sampling. The CDR3 extends over 14 amino acids. Germline-derived CDR1 and CDR2 are SGHRS and YFSETQ. V was clipped by 4 bases and J by 6 bases; unmatched bases: 6. V is TRBV5-1 and J is TRBJ2-3, with 9 bases that match TRBD1. The sequenced sample consisted of PBMCs. The sequence was collected from a man aged 35 to 55 in good health and CMV-seropositive. The CDR3 bases are TGCGCCAGCAGCGTGGGACAGGGAATGGATACGCAGTATTTT. Its translation: CASSVGQGMDTQYF. Variable domain in full (rest from reference TRBV5-1 and TRBJ2-3): KAGVTQTPRYLIKTRGQQVTLSCSPISGHRSVSWYQQTPGQGLQFLFEYFSETQRNKGNFPGRFSGRQFSNSRSEMNVSTLELGDSALYLCASSVGQGMDTQYFGPGTRLTVL.